The clone carrying this T cell receptor beta chain was picked up one time. Its antigen is undetermined. The sample holds other DNA sequences that translate to the same CDR3. This entry belongs to a study of shared clonotypes between healthy human individuals. Study outcomes and limitations: Incompleteness in sorted-subset sequencing, despite large depth, was shown by rarefaction. On the whole, naive subsets had larger estimated richness than memory subsets had. Represented genetic and exposure-history diversity was restricted by having few donors.

This table comes from immunoSEQ multiplex PCR, and its TCRdb copy is limited to in-frame clones, with some not included. The table records approximately 2,000,000 clones, about 94% of them present only once. Germline V CDR1 and CDR2: MNHEY, SMNVEV (reference sequence). Trimming stripped 1 base from V and 5 bases from J, with 5 bases between. CDR3 length: 13 amino acids. CD45RO negativity and positive selection for CCR7 defined naive CD8 cells, a population that excluded terminally differentiated effector memory CD45RA+ cells. The specimen was naive CD8+ T cells from PBMCs. The sequence was collected from a young man in good health. Some clones in this sample may be carry-over from other donors' samples. The rearrangement uses TRBV27 and TRBJ2-2; D is uncertain. The CDR3 nucleotides read TGTGCCAGCAGTTTATGGGATACCGGGGAGCTGTTTTTT. Its protein product is CASSLWDTGELFF.